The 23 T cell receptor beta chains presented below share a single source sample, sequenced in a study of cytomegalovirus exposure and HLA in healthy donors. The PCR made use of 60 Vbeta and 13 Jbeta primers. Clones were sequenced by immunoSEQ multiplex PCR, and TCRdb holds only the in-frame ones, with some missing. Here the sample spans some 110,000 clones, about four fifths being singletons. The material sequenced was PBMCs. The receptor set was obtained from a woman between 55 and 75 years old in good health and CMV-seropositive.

The CDR3 region has the DNA TGTGCCAGCTCATCGCGGGCAAGCACAGATACGCAGTATTTT. It translates to CASSSRASTDTQYF. The chain carries TRBV18 and TRBJ2-3; tentative D call: TRBD2 (5 bases). The CDR3 covers 14 residues. CDR1 is KGHSH, CDR2 LQKENI, per germline. The V end lost 5 bases, the J end lost 0 bases, and 9 bases lay between the germline ends. Full variable domain (missing parts from reference TRBV18 and TRBJ2-3): NAGVMQNPRHLVRRRGQEARLRCSPMKGHSHVYWYRQLPEEGLKFMVYLQKENIIDESGMPKERFSAEFPKEGPSILRIQQVVRGDSAAYFCASSSRASTDTQYFGPGTRLTVL.

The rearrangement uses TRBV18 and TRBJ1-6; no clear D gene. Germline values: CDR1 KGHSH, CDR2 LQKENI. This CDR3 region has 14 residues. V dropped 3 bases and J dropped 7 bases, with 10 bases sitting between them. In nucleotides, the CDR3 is TGTGCCAGCTCACCGACGGACTGGAATTCACCCCTCCACTTT. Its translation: CASSPTDWNSPLHF.

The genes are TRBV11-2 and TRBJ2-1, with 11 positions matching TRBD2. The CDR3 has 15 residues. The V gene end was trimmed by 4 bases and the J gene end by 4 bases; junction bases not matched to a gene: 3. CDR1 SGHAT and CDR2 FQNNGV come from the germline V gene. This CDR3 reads CASSSSSGRYNEQFF. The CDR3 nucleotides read TGTGCCAGCAGCTCCTCTAGCGGGAGGTACAATGAGCAGTTCTTC.

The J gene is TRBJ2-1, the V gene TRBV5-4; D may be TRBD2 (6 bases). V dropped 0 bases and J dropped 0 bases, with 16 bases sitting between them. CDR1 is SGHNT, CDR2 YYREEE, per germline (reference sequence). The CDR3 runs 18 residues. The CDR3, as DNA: TGTGCCAGCAGCTTGGGGGGGACTTTTGGGAGCTCCTACAATGAGCAGTTCTTC. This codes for CASSLGGTFGSSYNEQFF.

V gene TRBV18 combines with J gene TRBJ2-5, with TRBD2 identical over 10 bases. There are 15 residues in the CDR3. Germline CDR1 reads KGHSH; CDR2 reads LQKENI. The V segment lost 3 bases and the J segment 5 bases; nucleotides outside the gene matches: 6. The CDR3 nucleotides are TGTGCCAGCTCACCTGCTAGCGGGAGTAGGGAGACCCAGTACTTC. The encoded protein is CASSPASGSRETQYF.

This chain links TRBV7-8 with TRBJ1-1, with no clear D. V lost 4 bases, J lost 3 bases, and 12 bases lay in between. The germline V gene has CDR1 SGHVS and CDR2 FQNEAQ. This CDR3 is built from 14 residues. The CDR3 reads CASSSLTQYTEAFF. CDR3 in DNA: TGTGCCAGCAGCTCCCTTACACAGTACACTGAAGCTTTCTTT.

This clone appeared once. The CDR3 region is CASSLAGSGEKLFF. Written as DNA, the CDR3 is TGTGCCAGCAGCTTAGCAGGGAGTGGTGAAAAACTGTTTTTT. V and J are TRBV7-2 and TRBJ1-4; D gene unclear. Germline-derived CDR1 and CDR2 are SGHTA and FQGNSA. CDR3 length equals 14 residues. V was trimmed by 0 bases and J by 7 bases, leaving 9 bases between them.

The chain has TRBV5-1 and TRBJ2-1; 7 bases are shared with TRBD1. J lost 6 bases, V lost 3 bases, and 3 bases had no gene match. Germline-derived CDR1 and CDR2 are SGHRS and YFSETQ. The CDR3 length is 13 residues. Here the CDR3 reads CASSSGTVNEQFF. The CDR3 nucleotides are TGCGCCAGCAGCTCTGGGACAGTCAATGAGCAGTTCTTC.

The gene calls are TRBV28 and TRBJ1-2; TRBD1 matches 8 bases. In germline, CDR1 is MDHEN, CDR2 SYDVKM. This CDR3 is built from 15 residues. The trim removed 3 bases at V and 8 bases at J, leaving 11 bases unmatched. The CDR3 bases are TGTGCCAGCAGTTTGCCCACCGGGACAGGTGGGGGCTACACCTTC. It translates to CASSLPTGTGGGYTF.

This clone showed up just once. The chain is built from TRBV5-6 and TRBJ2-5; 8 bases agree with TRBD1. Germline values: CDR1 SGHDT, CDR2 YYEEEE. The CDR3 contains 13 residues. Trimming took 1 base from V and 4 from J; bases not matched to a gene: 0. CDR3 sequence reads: CASSLQGAETQYF. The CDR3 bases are TGTGCCAGCAGCTTGCAGGGGGCAGAGACCCAGTACTTC.

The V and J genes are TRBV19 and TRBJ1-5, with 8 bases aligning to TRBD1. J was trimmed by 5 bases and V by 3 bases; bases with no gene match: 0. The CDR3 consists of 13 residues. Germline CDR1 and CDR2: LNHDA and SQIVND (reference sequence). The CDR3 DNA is TGTGCCAGTAGTATGGGACAGGATCAGCCCCAGCATTTT. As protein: CASSMGQDQPQHF.

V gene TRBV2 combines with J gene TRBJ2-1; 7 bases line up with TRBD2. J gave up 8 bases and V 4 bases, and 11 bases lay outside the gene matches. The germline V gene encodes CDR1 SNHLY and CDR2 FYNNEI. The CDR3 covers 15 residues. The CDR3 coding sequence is TGTGCCAGCAGTGTAGGACTAGTTAAGTATGATGAGCAGTTCTTC. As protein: CASSVGLVKYDEQFF. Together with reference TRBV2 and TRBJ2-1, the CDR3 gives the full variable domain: EPEVTQTPSHQVTQMGQEVILRCVPISNHLYFYWYRQILGQKVEFLVSFYNNEISEKSEIFDDQFSVERPDGSNFTLKIRSTKLEDSAMYFCASSVGLVKYDEQFFGPGTRLTVL.

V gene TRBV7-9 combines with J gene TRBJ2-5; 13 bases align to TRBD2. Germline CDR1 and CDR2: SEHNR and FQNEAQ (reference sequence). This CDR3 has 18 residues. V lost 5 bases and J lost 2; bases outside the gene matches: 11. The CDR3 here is CASSPRGLAGRRQETQYF. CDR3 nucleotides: TGTGCCAGCAGCCCCCGGGGACTAGCGGGGCGGAGGCAAGAGACCCAGTACTTC.

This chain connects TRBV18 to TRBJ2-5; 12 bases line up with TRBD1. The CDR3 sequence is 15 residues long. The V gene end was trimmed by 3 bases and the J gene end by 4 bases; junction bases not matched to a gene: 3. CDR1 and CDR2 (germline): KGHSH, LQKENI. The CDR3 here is CASSPGTGGRETQYF. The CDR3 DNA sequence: TGTGCCAGCTCACCCGGGACAGGGGGCAGAGAGACCCAGTACTTC.

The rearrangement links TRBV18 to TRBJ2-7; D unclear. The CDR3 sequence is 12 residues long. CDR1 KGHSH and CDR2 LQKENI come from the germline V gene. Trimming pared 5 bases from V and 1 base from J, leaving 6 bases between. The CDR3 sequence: CASSAASYEQYF. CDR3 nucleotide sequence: TGTGCCAGCTCAGCAGCGTCCTACGAGCAGTACTTC.

The CDR3 DNA follows: TGTGCCAGCAGCTTAAGTTGGAGGGAGACCCAGTACTTC. Protein sequence: CASSLSWRETQYF. The V gene is TRBV7-2, the J gene TRBJ2-5, with D perhaps matching TRBD2 (5 bases). The CDR3 has 13 amino acids. The ends were cut back, 2 bases at V and 5 bases at J, with 9 bases in the middle. Germline lookup yields CDR1 SGHTA and CDR2 FQGNSA.

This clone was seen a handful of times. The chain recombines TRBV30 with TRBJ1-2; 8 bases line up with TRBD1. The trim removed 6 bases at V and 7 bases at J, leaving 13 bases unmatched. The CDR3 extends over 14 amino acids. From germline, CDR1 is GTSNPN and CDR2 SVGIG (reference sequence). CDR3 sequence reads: CACLNRGSAGGYTF. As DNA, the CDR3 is TGTGCCTGCCTGAACAGGGGGTCCGCAGGTGGCTACACCTTC.

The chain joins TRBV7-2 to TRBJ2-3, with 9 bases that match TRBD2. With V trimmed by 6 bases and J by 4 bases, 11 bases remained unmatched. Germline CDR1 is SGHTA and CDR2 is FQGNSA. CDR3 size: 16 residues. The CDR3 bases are TGTGCCAGCAGATTGCGGGGGGGCTCCTGGGCAGATACGCAGTATTTT. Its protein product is CASRLRGGSWADTQYF.

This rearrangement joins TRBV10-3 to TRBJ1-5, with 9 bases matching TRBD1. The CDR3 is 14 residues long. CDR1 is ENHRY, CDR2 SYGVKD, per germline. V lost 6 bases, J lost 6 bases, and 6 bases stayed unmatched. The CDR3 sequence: CAISDTGGGQPQHF. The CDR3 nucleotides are TGTGCCATCAGCGATACAGGGGGCGGTCAGCCCCAGCATTTT.

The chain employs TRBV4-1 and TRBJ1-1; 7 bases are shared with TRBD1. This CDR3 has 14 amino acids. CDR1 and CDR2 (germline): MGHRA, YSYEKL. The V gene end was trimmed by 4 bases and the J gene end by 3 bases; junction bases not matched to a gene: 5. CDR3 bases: TGCGCCAGCAGCCTTTCGACAGGGTACACTGAAGCTTTCTTT. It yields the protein CASSLSTGYTEAFF.

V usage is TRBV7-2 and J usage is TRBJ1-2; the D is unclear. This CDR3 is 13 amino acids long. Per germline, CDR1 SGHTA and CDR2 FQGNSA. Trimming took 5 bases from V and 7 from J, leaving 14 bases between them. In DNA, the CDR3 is TGTGCCAGCAGCCCCCCGGCGGTTGTTGGCTACACCTTC. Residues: CASSPPAVVGYTF. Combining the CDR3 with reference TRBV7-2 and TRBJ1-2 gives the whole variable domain GAGVSQSPSNKVTEKGKDVELRCDPISGHTALYWYRQSLGQGLEFLIYFQGNSAPDKSGLPSDRFSAERTGGSVSTLTIQRTQQEDSAVYLCASSPPAVVGYTFGSGTRLTVV.

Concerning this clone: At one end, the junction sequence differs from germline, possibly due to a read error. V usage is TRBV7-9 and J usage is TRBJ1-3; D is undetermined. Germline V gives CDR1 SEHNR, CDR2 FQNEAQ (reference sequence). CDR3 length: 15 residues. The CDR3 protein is CASSLISGFGSTIYF. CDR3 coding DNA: TGTGCCAGCAGCTTAATCTCGGGATTCGGAAGCACCATATATTTT.

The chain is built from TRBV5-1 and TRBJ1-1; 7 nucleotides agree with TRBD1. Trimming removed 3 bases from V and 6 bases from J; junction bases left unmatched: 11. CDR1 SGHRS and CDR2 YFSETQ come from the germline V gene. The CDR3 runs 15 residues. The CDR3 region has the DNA TGCGCCAGCAGCTCGAAAGGGACAGTGGGGGCTGAAGCTTTCTTT. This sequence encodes CASSSKGTVGAEAFF.